The T cell receptor (beta chain) described here comes from a study of vaccination and CD4 T cells after COVID-19. Sequenced with the Oncomine TCR Beta short-read assay was DNA taken from cultured CD4+ T cells. TCRdb called the PCR reads again in MiXCR, with one record for every CDR3 protein. This table has around 16,000 distinct CDR3 sequences, 57% appearing once. For this clonotype: The antigen remains unidentified.

CDR3 size: 15 residues. Trimming took 3 bases from V and 2 from J, leaving 11 bases between them. Treatment denoted: roughly nine-day PBMC culture with coronavirus spike peptide pools or control peptides (ViraFEST assay). TCRs were sequenced by ViraFEST after antigen-specific T cells had been expanded with peptide pools. The rearrangement uses TRBV12-3 or TRBV12-4 and TRBJ1-5, with a weak D call TRBD1 (6 bases). This TCR came from a human donor who had recovered from COVID-19. Sequencing was done on a sample of CD4+ T cells from blood, cultured in vitro. CDR3 bases: TGTGCCAGCAGTTTTAGGGAGGGGGGCAATCAGCCCCAGCATTTT. This translates into CASSFREGGNQPQHF.